This T cell receptor (beta chain) is drawn from a study of blood T cell repertoires in COVID-19. As processed by the authors: Using reference gene primer amplification, nucleated cell counts were estimated. Method: immunoSEQ multiplex PCR; TCRdb's copy keeps in-frame clones and lacks some. From that table come the V and J calls and clone size; the DNA was used to work out D and trimming. The repertoire holds about 80,000 clones, around 81% seen once, with approximately 15% in the top ten. Sequenced: peripheral blood. This sequence was found in a human donor in a cohort sampled during active COVID-19.

CDR3 region: CASSASGQNYNEQFF. The CDR3 DNA reads TGTGCCAGCAGCGCCTCGGGACAGAACTACAATGAGCAGTTCTTC. This rearrangement joins TRBV9 to TRBJ2-1, with 7 bases matching TRBD1. The CDR3 totals 15 residues. Germline V gene sequence: CDR1 SGDLS, CDR2 YYNGEE. J was trimmed by 3 bases and V by 3 bases; bases with no gene match: 6.